This is a list of T cell receptor beta chains from one sample in a study of T cell repertoires in aging, cancer and after chemotherapy. TCRdb independently ran MiXCR on the multiplex PCR reads; one entry per CDR3 protein. Among roughly 410 distinct CDR3 sequences listed, 25% to 30% were seen once. Sequenced input: blood. These receptors came from a human donor with a solid tumor. The CDR3 runs from the conserved cysteine through the conserved F or W. The order of the fields is D gene, J gene, V gene, clone size, CDR3 DNA, CDR3 protein. D genes are given only for firm matches. Only part of the rows carry a size: once, few, many, or a class if the clone is expanded.

D gene: NA
J gene: TRBJ2-2
V gene: TRBV27
clone size: few
CDR3 DNA: TGTGCCAGCAGTTTAAGGGAACTCGGGGAGCTGTTTTTT
CDR3 protein: CASSLRELGELFF

D gene: NA
J gene: TRBJ1-1
V gene: TRBV7-6
clone size: NA
CDR3 DNA: TGTGCCAGCAGCTTAGCTAATAAGGAAGCTTTCTTT
CDR3 protein: CASSLANKEAFF

D gene: TRBD1
J gene: TRBJ2-1
V gene: TRBV15
clone size: large
CDR3 DNA: TGTGCCACCAGCAGAGATTCACCGGGACAGGGCATCAATGAGCAGTTCTTC
CDR3 protein: CATSRDSPGQGINEQFF

D gene: NA
J gene: TRBJ2-2
V gene: TRBV5-5
clone size: large
CDR3 DNA: TGTGCCAGCAGCTGGGCTAGGTTGGCCAACACCGGGGAGCTGTTTTTT
CDR3 protein: CASSWARLANTGELFF

D gene: TRBD1
J gene: TRBJ2-2
V gene: TRBV19
clone size: NA
CDR3 DNA: TGTGCCAGTAGTAAGGGACAGGAGATCAACACCGGGGAGCTGTTTTTT
CDR3 protein: CASSKGQEINTGELFF

D gene: NA
J gene: TRBJ2-7
V gene: TRBV11-1
clone size: NA
CDR3 DNA: TGTGCCAGCAGCTTCCCCGGGCCGGGGGCGGGGGAGCAGTACTTC
CDR3 protein: CASSFPGPGAGEQYF

D gene: NA
J gene: TRBJ1-3
V gene: TRBV19
clone size: large
CDR3 DNA: TGTGCCACCGAGGGTTCCGGAAACACCATATATTTT
CDR3 protein: CATEGSGNTIYF

D gene: TRBD2
J gene: TRBJ2-5
V gene: TRBV20-1
clone size: few
CDR3 DNA: TGCAGTGCTAGAGATTACACGGGGGGTGCGGGAGAGACCCAGTACTTC
CDR3 protein: CSARDYTGGAGETQYF

D gene: NA
J gene: TRBJ1-4
V gene: TRBV11-1
clone size: large
CDR3 DNA: TGTGCCAGCAGCGGAGAGGAAAAACTGTTTTTT
CDR3 protein: CASSGEEKLFF

D gene: NA
J gene: TRBJ2-7
V gene: TRBV5-4
clone size: few
CDR3 DNA: TGTGCCAGCAGCTTCGGACAGACCACCTACGAGCAGTACTTC
CDR3 protein: CASSFGQTTYEQYF

D gene: TRBD2
J gene: TRBJ2-2
V gene: TRBV7-2
clone size: few
CDR3 DNA: TGTGCCAGCAGCCAGGGACTAGCGGGGGCATACACCGGGGAGCTGTTTTTT
CDR3 protein: CASSQGLAGAYTGELFF

D gene: NA
J gene: TRBJ1-2
V gene: TRBV6-2/TRBV6-3
clone size: large
CDR3 DNA: TGTGCCAGCAGTTATCCCCGGGGGCGGGATGGCTACACCTTC
CDR3 protein: CASSYPRGRDGYTF

D gene: NA
J gene: TRBJ2-7
V gene: TRBV6-1
clone size: large
CDR3 DNA: TGTGCCAGCAGTGAAGCGGAAGGGGCCTCCTACGAGCAGTACTTC
CDR3 protein: CASSEAEGASYEQYF

D gene: NA
J gene: TRBJ1-5
V gene: TRBV12-3/TRBV12-4
clone size: few
CDR3 DNA: TGTGCCAGCAGTTTATCAGGGCCTCAGCCCCAGCATTTT
CDR3 protein: CASSLSGPQPQHF

D gene: TRBD2
J gene: TRBJ2-1
V gene: TRBV7-6
clone size: large
CDR3 DNA: TGTGCCAGCAGCTTAGAGCGGGGGCCGCATCTCGGAGGTGAGCAGTTCTTC
CDR3 protein: CASSLERGPHLGGEQFF

D gene: NA
J gene: TRBJ1-1
V gene: TRBV18
clone size: NA
CDR3 DNA: TGTGCCAGCTCACCCATGACAGGTCTGAACACTGAAGCTTTCTTT
CDR3 protein: CASSPMTGLNTEAFF